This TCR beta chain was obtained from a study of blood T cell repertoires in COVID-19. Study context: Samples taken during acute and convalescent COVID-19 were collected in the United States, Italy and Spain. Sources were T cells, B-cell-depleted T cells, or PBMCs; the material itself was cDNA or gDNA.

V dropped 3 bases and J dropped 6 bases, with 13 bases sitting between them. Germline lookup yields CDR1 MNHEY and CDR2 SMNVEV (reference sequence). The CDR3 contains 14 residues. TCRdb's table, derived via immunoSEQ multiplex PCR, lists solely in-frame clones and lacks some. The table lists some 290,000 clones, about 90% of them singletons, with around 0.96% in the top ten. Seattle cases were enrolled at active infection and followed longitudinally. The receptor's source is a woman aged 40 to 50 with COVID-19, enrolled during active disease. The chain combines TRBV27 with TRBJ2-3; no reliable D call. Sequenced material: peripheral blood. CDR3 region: CASSFVPGSDTQYF. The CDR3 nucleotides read TGTGCCAGCAGTTTCGTCCCCGGTAGCGATACGCAGTATTTT.